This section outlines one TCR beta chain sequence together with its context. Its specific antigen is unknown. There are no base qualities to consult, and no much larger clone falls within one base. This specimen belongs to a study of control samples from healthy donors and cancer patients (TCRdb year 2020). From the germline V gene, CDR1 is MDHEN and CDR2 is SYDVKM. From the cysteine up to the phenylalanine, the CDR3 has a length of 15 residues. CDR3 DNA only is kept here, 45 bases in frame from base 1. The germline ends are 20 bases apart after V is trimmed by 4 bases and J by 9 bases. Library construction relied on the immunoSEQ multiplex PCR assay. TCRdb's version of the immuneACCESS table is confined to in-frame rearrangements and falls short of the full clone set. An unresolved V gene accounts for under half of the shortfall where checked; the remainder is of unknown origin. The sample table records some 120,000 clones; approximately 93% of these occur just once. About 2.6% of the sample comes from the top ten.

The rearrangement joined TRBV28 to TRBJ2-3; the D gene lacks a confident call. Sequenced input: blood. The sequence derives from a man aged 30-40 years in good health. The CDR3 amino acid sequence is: CASSSITPSSDTQYF. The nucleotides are TGTGCCAGCAGTTCCATCACGCCTAGTTCCGACACGCAGTATTTT.